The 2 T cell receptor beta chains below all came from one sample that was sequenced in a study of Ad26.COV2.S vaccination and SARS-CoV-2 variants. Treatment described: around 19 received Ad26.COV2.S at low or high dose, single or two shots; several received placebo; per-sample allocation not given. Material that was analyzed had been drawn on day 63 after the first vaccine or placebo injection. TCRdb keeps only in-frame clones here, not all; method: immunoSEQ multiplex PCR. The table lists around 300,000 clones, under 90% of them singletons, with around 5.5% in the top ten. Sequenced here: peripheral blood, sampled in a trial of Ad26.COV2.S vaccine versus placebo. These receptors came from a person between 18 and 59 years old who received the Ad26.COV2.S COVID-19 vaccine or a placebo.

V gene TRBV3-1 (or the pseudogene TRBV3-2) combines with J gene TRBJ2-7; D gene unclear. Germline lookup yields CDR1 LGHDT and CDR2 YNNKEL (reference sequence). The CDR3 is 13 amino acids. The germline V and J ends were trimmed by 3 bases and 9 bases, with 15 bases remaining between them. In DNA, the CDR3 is TGTGCCAGCAGCCATCTCCCAGAGCTCTGGCAGTACGTC. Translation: CASSHLPELWQYV.

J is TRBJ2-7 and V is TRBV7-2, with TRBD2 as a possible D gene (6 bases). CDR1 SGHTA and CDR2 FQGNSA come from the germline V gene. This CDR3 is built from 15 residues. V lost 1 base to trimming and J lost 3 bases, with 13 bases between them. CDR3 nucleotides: TGTGCCAGCAGCTTAGGCGGGACCCAACGCTACGAGCAGTACTTC. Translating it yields CASSLGGTQRYEQYF.